This T cell receptor (beta chain) originates from a study of cytomegalovirus exposure and HLA in healthy donors (dated by TCRdb to 2015 to 2018). Study-wide context: An earlier analysis of several hundred of the donors reported 250 to 300 Gb of sequence data and roughly 100 million unique TCR beta sequences from 150 million to 200 million T cells. Among about 400 genotyped donors of the cohort, an average of roughly 230,000 unique TCR beta nucleotide sequences was sequenced per donor, of which about 20% were non-productive. Among the approximately 400 genotyped donors, 75% to 90% belonged to the genetic ancestry cluster associated with self-reported Caucasian donors. The study aimed to test whether signatures of past pathogen exposure could be identified by cataloging public T cell receptors. HLA typing covered class I and class II loci at four-digit resolution. The study profiled the T cell repertoires of around 700 subjects by immunosequencing and related them to cytomegalovirus serostatus. Four to six DR-DQ haplotypes were handled as single units for association and clustering, since linkage in the cohort was strong. In an earlier analysis of several hundred of the donors, high-throughput TCR beta sequencing was used to judge whether each TCR beta V gene segment behaved as functional or pseudogenic. Typing coverage varied by locus: roughly 629-640 donors for A, B, C, DRB1 and DQB1; around 560 for DQA1; approximately 570 for DPA1; under 490 for DPB1. A separate validation cohort of 100 to 150 different subjects was used in addition to the 666-subject first cohort. Around 320 gigabases of sequencing data and 70 million to 85 million unique TCR sequences were included in an early release covering over 600 HLA-typed donors. All discovery cohort repertoires had been generated on a single sequencing platform. To study patterns of TCR occurrence, a later analysis re-analyzed previously published TCR beta repertoires from several hundred donors and added high-resolution HLA genotyping. Donor age, sex, ethnicity and CMV serostatus were collected together with the repertoire data. A later genetic analysis used genome-wide SNP genotypes for about 65% of the roughly 700 donors, treating that subset as a discovery cohort. High-throughput TCR immunosequencing, statistical association of individual TCRs with disease status, and machine learning were combined to predict cytomegalovirus infection status. Rather than drawing on any new phenotypic data, the later analysis identified candidate immune exposures from TCR beta sequences and the way those sequences occurred across donors. Study-wide conclusions, independent of this receptor: A later genetic analysis associated a missense DCLRE1C variant with V-gene and J-gene trimming of TCR beta chains, and an independent cohort replicated the association. Because HLA typing was unavailable for some donors at each locus, only the typed subset was used in association tests. Most TCR sequences were observed very rarely across donors, whereas some public TCRs were present in many individuals. The authors suggested that the approach could potentially be generalized to other disease states and immunological phenotypes. Because counts were too low, seventeen rarely observed V segments, including chromosome 9 orphons, were excluded from the earlier analysis of 587 of the donors. The classifier was reported to diagnose cytomegalovirus status with high specificity and sensitivity in both the original and validation cohorts. Presence/absence analyses assumed roughly uniform sequencing depth across donors, an assumption that may not hold. A later analysis found that most CMV-associated TCR beta chains appeared HLA-restricted, with HLA associations seemingly driven largely by CMV exposure. A cluster of highly shared sequence variants was judged likely to represent a technical artifact of the sequencing pipeline. In this cohort, only TCR beta chains were sequenced, and detectable features were limited by the absence of alpha or paired-chain data. A further reported finding was that TCR beta sequences accurately predicted the HLA-A and HLA-B alleles for most subjects in the first cohort. Compared with equally common non-associated chains, HLA-associated TCR beta chains in a later analysis were more clonally expanded and had lower generation probabilities. A later analysis associated about 17,000 TCR beta sequences with specific HLA alleles at a false discovery rate of 0.05. Several of the top co-occurrence clusters appeared to be linked to parvovirus B19, influenza, CMV and Epstein-Barr virus, according to a later analysis. In a later analysis, the rate of TCR association differed among HLA loci, with DRB1 alleles having the most associated TCRs and HLA-C alleles having the fewest. In a later genetic analysis, fewer N-insertions in productive TCRs were reported among donors in an Asian-associated ancestry cluster than the approximately 710-donor mean. Linkage disequilibrium might explain the correlated functional status among segregating V segments, but an unknown experimental factor could not be excluded. The study gave a list of about 150 TCR beta chains associated with cytomegalovirus. Some IMGT-functional V segments, including TRBV6-2 and TRBV6-3, could not be told apart with the 87-base-pair reads, so those segments were excluded. In vitro tests confirmed that a few of the cytomegalovirus-associated TCR beta chains recognize cytomegalovirus antigens. Strong co-occurrence of HLA alleles, especially DR and DQ, made assigning TCR associations to individual alleles difficult. An earlier analysis of around 500 of the donors showed that most TCR beta V segments appeared in productive rearrangements either about 90% or about 30% of the time, which broadly matched IMGT annotations. For the cohort, immune exposure information was limited to CMV serostatus.

The library came from the immunoSEQ multiplex PCR assay. For the multiplex PCR, a mixture combining 60 forward primers for TCR Vbeta segments and 13 reverse primers for TCR Jbeta segments was used. The CDR3 region of rearranged TCR beta genes was amplified from genomic DNA with a multiplex PCR assay. On the Illumina HiSeq System, the amplified TCR beta libraries were sequenced as 87-base-pair reads. Per the original workflow: In a later analysis, 80 million or so unique TCR beta chains were counted across the roughly 670 repertoires, and roughly 10 million of these chains were shared by at least two donors. Raw reads were error-corrected and collapsed into unique sequences with a nearest-neighbor algorithm that merged closely related sequences to remove PCR and sequencing errors. Alignment of CDR3 sequences to IMGT reference sequences was used to assign V, D and J gene segments. For a sequence to be retained, at least a six-nucleotide match to both a V gene segment and a J gene segment was required. A rearrangement was called productive if the CDR3 had no stop codons and remained in frame with V and J, and every other rearrangement was called non-productive. CDR3 was defined by IMGT convention, running from the second conserved V-encoded cysteine to the conserved J-encoded phenylalanine. The earlier analysis of about 560 of the donors excluded any sequence lacking an unambiguous match to a single V gene segment. An earlier analysis of around 600 of the donors classified V segments as functional when productive rearrangements were above 56.7% and as segregating when the standard deviation between donors was above 5%. A statistical classification framework was developed to diagnose cytomegalovirus status using the catalog of TCR beta chain sequences. V and J gene assignment, in a later analysis, came from comparing TCR nucleotide sequences with IMGT/GENE-DB human TR gene sequences. In a later analysis, CDR3 sequences and most-parsimonious VDJ recombination scenarios were assigned using the TCRdist pipeline. In a later analysis, each TCR beta chain was defined by its CDR3 amino acid sequence together with its V-gene family, and reads without a unique V-gene family were excluded. A later analysis removed 550 to 700 highly shared, low-generation-probability nucleotide sequences to deal with suspected cross-contamination and a sequencing artifact. In a later analysis, a clonal expansion index for each public chain was calculated from normalized within-repertoire ranks of inferred template counts. Generation probabilities in a later analysis came from a VDJ recombination model fitted to out-of-frame rearrangements, and those results were checked against IGoR. A later analysis scored TCR-TCR, TCR-HLA and TCR-CMV co-occurrence with hypergeometric tests, applying a repertoire-size bias correction to TCR pairs. To estimate false discovery rates, a later analysis permuted the HLA or CMV assignments 20 times. In a later analysis, co-occurring TCRs were grouped using DBSCAN, and TCRdist sequence similarity was added for clustering within HLA-allele-positive subsets. For co-occurrence clustering, repertoires with fewer than 30,000 or more than 120,000 public chains were excluded, along with roughly five repertoires with anomalous nucleotide sharing. TCRdb retrieved this table from immuneACCESS and kept in-frame rearrangements only. Not all clones are present; in checked studies, unresolved V genes account for under half, and no reason is known for the remainder. D and trimming were read from the DNA, whereas the V and J calls and clone size are those reported in that table. Counted in this sample were over 70,000 clones; about four fifths of them appeared once. The top ten hold approximately 29% of the sample.

With regard to this clone: Its antigen remains unidentified. One base away there is no much larger clone; base qualities are not given.

As encoded in the germline V gene, CDR1 is SGHRS while CDR2 is YFSETQ. Measured from the cysteine to the phenylalanine, the CDR3 is 15 residues long. Only CDR3 DNA is held: 45 bases, read in frame from base 1. Trimming removed 4 bases from V and 8 bases from J, leaving 19 bases between the germline ends. In total, approximately 610 healthy bone marrow donors made up the cohort. At the time of sampling, every cohort member was nominally healthy, though immune exposures that went unrecorded were likely present. The donor tested CMV seropositive and was one of the 289 seropositive cohort members. A peripheral blood sample was collected from each donor, and TCR beta sequencing was performed on peripheral blood mononuclear cells. Genomic DNA extraction from the blood cell samples was performed with the Qiagen DNeasy Blood Extraction Kit.

The sequence came from a man aged 45 to 65 in good health and CMV-seropositive. Material: PBMCs. Recombination connected TRBV5-1 to TRBJ2-1; perhaps TRBD2 is the D gene, with 6 bases matching. DNA sequence: TGCGCCAGCAGCCCGCCCGGAGGGCCGGGCGATGAGCAGTTCTTC. Its product reads: CASSPPGGPGDEQFF.